Detailed here is one T cell receptor beta chain. Antigen: not known. Produced via immunoSEQ multiplex PCR; TCRdb's table is partial and in-frame only. The sample comprises roughly 15,000 clones, roughly 85% of which are singletons, and roughly 34% rests with the top ten. This entry belongs to a study of T cells in narcolepsy. Turning to the study itself: Enrolled donors included narcolepsy type 1 or type 2 patients and healthy controls.

The study, taken as a whole, reports: Some memory CD4+ repertoires had no autoreactive clone sequences. Reportedly, autoreactive clonotypes were serially detected in patients' blood but not controls'. Autoreactive HCRT-specific and TRIB2-specific clonotypes were marked in same-patient CSF-versus-blood CD4+ comparisons.

The V segment lost 3 bases and the J segment 3 bases; nucleotides outside the gene matches: 2. The CDR3 contains 14 residues. Looked up from germline, CDR1 is SGHNT and CDR2 is YENEEA. This chain links TRBV11-3 with TRBJ2-3; 8 bases line up with TRBD1. The sequence came from a human donor in good health. The sample taken for sequencing was memory (CD45RA-) CD4+ T cells from blood. The CDR3 spells CASSFGQGTDTQYF. The CDR3 DNA reads as TGTGCCAGCAGCTTCGGACAGGGTACAGATACGCAGTATTTT.